These T cell receptor beta chains were read from a single sample in a study of cytomegalovirus exposure and HLA in healthy donors. Profiling relied on immunoSEQ multiplex PCR, and the TCRdb table lists in-frame clones only, not all of them. The sample includes about 120,000 clones, 70% to 90% of them seen just once. Sequenced: PBMCs. These receptors were taken from a man younger than 35 in good health and CMV-seronegative. Each CDR3 is given with its conserved first and last residue. D genes are given only for firm matches. Expanded clones are given a class, and other clones once, few, many or no size at all.

J: TRBJ1-2
size: -
V: TRBV28
D: -
DNA: TGTGCCAGCAGTTTAGGGGCAGCAGAGACGAAGGGCTACACCTTC
CDR3: CASSLGAAETKGYTF

J: TRBJ1-1
size: -
V: TRBV25-1
D: -
DNA: TGTGCCAGCAGTGTTGCGGGGGCGAGCACTGAAGCTTTCTTT
CDR3: CASSVAGASTEAFF

J: TRBJ2-7
size: -
V: TRBV13
D: -
DNA: TGTGCCAGCAGCTTAGGACAGGGTACTTACGAGCAGTACTTC
CDR3: CASSLGQGTYEQYF

J: TRBJ2-1
size: -
V: TRBV9
D: TRBD2
DNA: TGTGCCAGCAGCGCACGGGACTATTCCTACAATGAGCAGTTCTTC
CDR3: CASSARDYSYNEQFF

J: TRBJ2-6
size: -
V: TRBV9
D: -
DNA: TGTGCCAGCAGCGCCCCCAACGACCCCGGGTCTGCTGGGGCCAACGTCCTGACTTTC
CDR3: CASSAPNDPGSAGANVLTF

J: TRBJ2-1
size: -
V: TRBV11-2
D: TRBD2
DNA: TGTGCCAGCAGCTTTAATATCGGACTAGCGGGAGAACGGGATGAGCAGTTCTTC
CDR3: CASSFNIGLAGERDEQFF

J: TRBJ2-3
size: -
V: TRBV7-2
D: TRBD2
DNA: TGTGCCAGCAGCTGGACTAGCGGGATTACAGATACGCAGTATTTT
CDR3: CASSWTSGITDTQYF

J: TRBJ2-3
size: -
V: TRBV7-8
D: TRBD2
DNA: TGTGCCAGCAGCTTCTTGGGGGGGATTATGGATACGCAGTATTTT
CDR3: CASSFLGGIMDTQYF

J: TRBJ2-3
size: -
V: TRBV4-2
D: TRBD2
DNA: TGTGCCAGCAGTCCGACTAGCGGGAGCAGCACAGATACGCAGTATTTT
CDR3: CASSPTSGSSTDTQYF

J: TRBJ1-2
size: -
V: TRBV28
D: TRBD1
DNA: TGTGCCAGCAGTCATACAGGGGGCTCGAATGGCTACACCTTC
CDR3: CASSHTGGSNGYTF

J: TRBJ2-7
size: -
V: TRBV6-5
D: -
DNA: TGTGCCAGCAGTTACTCCCGCTCCTACGAGCAGTACTTC
CDR3: CASSYSRSYEQYF

J: TRBJ1-4
size: -
V: TRBV15
D: -
DNA: TGTGCCACCAGCAGAAGACAGGTGGAACAGGAAAAACTGTTTTTT
CDR3: CATSRRQVEQEKLFF

J: TRBJ1-3
size: once
V: TRBV18
D: -
DNA: TGTGCCAGCTCACTCACAGATCAAGGAAACACCATATATTTT
CDR3: CASSLTDQGNTIYF

J: TRBJ1-1
size: -
V: TRBV28
D: TRBD1
DNA: TGTGCCAGCAGCCCTTGGACAGGGGGCATCGCTGAAGCTTTCTTT
CDR3: CASSPWTGGIAEAFF

J: TRBJ1-6
size: few
V: TRBV5-5
D: -
DNA: TGTGCCAGCAGCTTACTGAGCTCCTATAATTCACCCCTCCACTTT
CDR3: CASSLLSSYNSPLHF

J: TRBJ1-6
size: -
V: TRBV27
D: -
DNA: TGTGCCAGCAGGCCGGGACGGGGGAATCGGTGCCACTTT
CDR3: CASRPGRGNRCHF

J: TRBJ2-2
size: -
V: TRBV19
D: -
DNA: TGTGCCAGTAGTCCAACGGACACCGGGGAGCTGTTTTTT
CDR3: CASSPTDTGELFF

J: TRBJ1-2
size: many
V: TRBV28
D: -
DNA: TGTGCCAGCAGTTTCTCAGGGCCCTATGGCTACACCTTC
CDR3: CASSFSGPYGYTF

J: TRBJ1-5
size: -
V: TRBV28
D: TRBD1
DNA: TGTGCCAGCAGTCCATCGGACAGGAATCAGCCCCAGCATTTT
CDR3: CASSPSDRNQPQHF

J: TRBJ1-4
size: -
V: TRBV11-2
D: -
DNA: TGTGCCAGCAGCGCGTGGGGTGGAGGTAATGAAAAACTGTTTTTT
CDR3: CASSAWGGGNEKLFF

J: TRBJ2-5
size: -
V: TRBV19
D: -
DNA: TGTGCCAGTAGTATGGGGGGAGCGGTAGAGACCCAGTACTTC
CDR3: CASSMGGAVETQYF

J: TRBJ2-7
size: -
V: TRBV4-2
D: TRBD2
DNA: TGTGCCAGCAGCCAAGAGGCTAGCGGAAAACCCTACGAGCAGTACTTC
CDR3: CASSQEASGKPYEQYF

J: TRBJ2-1
size: -
V: TRBV7-2
D: TRBD2
DNA: TGTGCCAGCAGCTTTAATCTAGCGGGGTACAATGAGCAGTTCTTC
CDR3: CASSFNLAGYNEQFF

J: TRBJ2-5
size: -
V: TRBV7-8
D: -
DNA: TGTGCCAGCAGCTCCACCCTGGGACTTGGAGAGACCCAGTACTTC
CDR3: CASSSTLGLGETQYF

J: TRBJ1-3
size: -
V: TRBV28
D: -
DNA: TGTGCCAGCAGGCCTCCGGGACATTTAAACACCATATATTTT
CDR3: CASRPPGHLNTIYF

J: TRBJ1-4
size: -
V: TRBV28
D: TRBD1
DNA: TGTGCCATCGACACCGGGACAGGGGGCCCGCCCGGCGAAAAACTGTTTTTT
CDR3: CAIDTGTGGPPGEKLFF

J: TRBJ1-1
size: -
V: TRBV19
D: TRBD1
DNA: TGTGCCAGCATCAGCCTCCGGACAGGGGGTGACACTGAAGCTTTCTTT
CDR3: CASISLRTGGDTEAFF